This TCR beta chain was sequenced for a study of blood T cell repertoires in COVID-19. Study summary: COVID-19 samples, acute and convalescent, were from the United States, Italy and Spain. T cells, B-cell-depleted T cells, or PBMCs provided the cDNA or gDNA that served as material.

Authors' analysis steps: From reference gene primer amplification, estimates of nucleated cell counts were derived. Generated by immunoSEQ multiplex PCR, the TCRdb table keeps only in-frame clones and is missing some. V, J and clone size derive from that table, while D and trimming were established from the DNA sequence. The sample has under 300,000 clones, roughly 89% seen once; the top ten hold around 2.3%. The Seattle patients, enrolled during active infection, were followed longitudinally. Germline lookup yields CDR1 LGHNA and CDR2 YSLEER. The CDR3 spans 15 residues. In the case of this clone: The junction differs from germline at one of its ends, possibly a read error.

The TCR was taken from a woman aged 60-75 years with COVID-19, enrolled during active disease. This chain links TRBV4-3 with TRBJ1-4; D gene uncertain. Sequenced sample: peripheral blood. The CDR3 reads CASSQDTRTYEKLFF. The CDR3 nucleotides are TGCGCCAGCAGCCAAGACACCCGAACTTATGAAAAACTGTTTTTT.